These 11 T cell receptor beta chains were all obtained from the same sample, sequenced in a study of blood T cells in healthy people across ages. Through a sample-barcoded 5' primer and a J-beta primer mix, a second PCR was run for 7 to 11 cycles. TCRdb recomputed calls from the 5' RACE reads with MiXCR, one row per CDR3 protein. The sample yields 780,000 or so distinct CDR3 sequences, around 25% seen once. Separately, the same data were catalogued under a study of T cells of mothers and their children.

The sequenced material came from blood. These receptors came from a boy aged 5 to 17 in good health.

The chain uses TRBV15 and TRBJ1-3; D gene uncertain. The CDR3 covers 13 residues. CDR1 and CDR2 from the germline V gene are LNHNV and YYDKDF (reference sequence). The germline V and J ends were trimmed by 6 bases and 0 bases, with 6 bases remaining between them. The CDR3 sequence is CATRQFSGNTIYF. The DNA for the CDR3 is TGTGCCACCAGACAGTTCTCTGGAAACACCATATATTTT.

The chain recombines TRBV18 with TRBJ1-5; 8 bases line up with TRBD1. CDR1 is KGHSH and CDR2 is LQKENI in the germline V gene. The CDR3 extends over 13 amino acids. With 6 bases clipped from V and 6 bases from J, the junction kept 4 bases outside the gene matches. In DNA form, the CDR3 reads TGTGCCAGCTCGCGGACAGGGACTCAGCCCCAGCATTTT. Its protein product is CASSRTGTQPQHF. Full variable domain (missing parts from reference TRBV18 and TRBJ1-5): NAGVMQNPRHLVRRRGQEARLRCSPMKGHSHVYWYRQLPEEGLKFMVYLQKENIIDESGMPKERFSAEFPKEGPSILRIQQVVRGDSAAYFCASSRTGTQPQHFGDGTRLSIL.

This clonotype has just a few counts. A read error may explain this, as a much larger clone is one base away. This chain uses TRBV7-2 with TRBJ2-5; D is uncertain. CDR3 length equals 13 residues. Germline V gene lookup returns CDR1 SGHTA and CDR2 FQGNSA. The CDR3 loop reads CARSLTPQETQYF. The DNA of the CDR3 is TGTGCCCGCAGCTTGACTCCTCAAGAGACCCAGTACTTC.

The gene calls are TRBV20-1 and TRBJ2-1; D may be TRBD2 (5 bases). The J call may be in error: the DNA end matches TRBJ2-5 better. Per the germline V gene, CDR1 is DFQATT and CDR2 is SNEGSKA (reference sequence). The CDR3 is made up of 16 amino acids. The CDR3 bases are TGCAGTGCTAGATCCGGGCTCGGGGATTTCTTGGAGACCCAGTACTTC. Amino acids: CSARSGLGDFLETQYF.

The chain is built from TRBV6-2 or TRBV6-3 and TRBJ2-6, with D perhaps TRBD2 (5 bases). This CDR3 has 15 amino acids. CDR1 and CDR2 (germline): MNHEY, SVGEGT. V lost 6 bases to trimming and J lost 0 bases, with 9 bases between them. The CDR3 nucleotides read TGTGCCAGCAGCAAGGGAGCCTCTGGGGCCAACGTCCTGACTTTC. It yields the protein CASSKGASGANVLTF.

The rearrangement links TRBV12-3 or TRBV12-4 to TRBJ2-5; unclear D gene. The J call may not be correct, given that the DNA end is closer to TRBJ2-7. This CDR3 region has 14 residues. This CDR3 is CASSFTLDGHEQYF. The CDR3 region has the DNA TGTGCCAGCAGTTTTACCTTAGATGGCCACGAGCAGTACTTC.

This clonotype was counted a few times. V usage is TRBV27 and J usage is TRBJ1-4; no definite D call. The CDR3 totals 19 residues. With 1 base removed from V and 5 bases from J, the gap between germline ends came to 23 bases. Germline lookup yields CDR1 MNHEY and CDR2 SMNVEV (reference sequence). The CDR3 spells CASSLYPPGLGTINEKLFF. The CDR3 coding sequence is TGTGCCAGCAGTTTATATCCCCCAGGACTCGGAACGATAAATGAAAAACTGTTTTTT.

This chain uses TRBV20-1 with TRBJ2-1; 10 bases map to TRBD1. The CDR3 loop spans 14 amino acids. J was trimmed by 2 bases and V by 6 bases; bases with no gene match: 4. Looked up from germline, CDR1 is DFQATT and CDR2 is SNEGSKA (reference sequence). The CDR3 DNA follows: TGCAGTGCGAGACAGGGGGCGACCTACAATGAGCAGTTCTTC. Residues: CSARQGATYNEQFF.

Only a few counts were recorded for this clonotype. CDR3 coding DNA: TGTGCCAGCAGCACTAGCGGGGAGAACAATGAGCAGTTCTTC. Amino acids: CASSTSGENNEQFF. The chain joins TRBV7-6 to TRBJ2-1; 10 nucleotides align to TRBD2. The V gene's germline CDR1 is SGHVS and CDR2 FNYEAQ. This CDR3 contains 14 residues. The J segment lost 5 bases and the V segment lost 5 bases, leaving 3 bases of the junction unmatched.

There are a few counts of this clonotype. At one of its ends the junction is not consistent with the germline gene, which may arise from a read error. The V and J genes are TRBV5-8 and TRBJ1-4, with TRBD1 as a possible D gene (6 bases). This CDR3 spans 15 amino acids. CDR1 SGHTS and CDR2 YDEGEE come from the germline V gene. CDR3 DNA: TGTGTCAGCAGCCTAACGTCAGGGGCTAATGAAAAACTGTTTTTT. This sequence encodes CVSSLTSGANEKLFF.

This sequence joins TRBV29-1 and TRBJ2-7; 10 nucleotides align to TRBD1. J lost 5 bases, V lost 7 bases, and 5 bases had no gene match. This CDR3 contains 12 residues. Germline CDR1 SQVTM, CDR2 ANQGSEA. The CDR3 is CSAGGTGDEQYF. In DNA, the CDR3 is TGCAGCGCCGGAGGGACAGGGGACGAGCAGTACTTC.